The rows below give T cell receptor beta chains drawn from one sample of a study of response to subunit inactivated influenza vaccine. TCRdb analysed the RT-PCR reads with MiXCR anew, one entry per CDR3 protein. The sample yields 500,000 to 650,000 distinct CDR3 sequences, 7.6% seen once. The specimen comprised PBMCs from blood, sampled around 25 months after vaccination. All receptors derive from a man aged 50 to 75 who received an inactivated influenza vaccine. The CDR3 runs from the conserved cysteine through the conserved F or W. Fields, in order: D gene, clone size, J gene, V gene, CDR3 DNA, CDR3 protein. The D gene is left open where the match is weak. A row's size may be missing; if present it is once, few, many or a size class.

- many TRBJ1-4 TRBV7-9 TGTGCCAGCAGCTCCGGCAGGGCTCCTAATGAAAAACTGTTTTTT CASSSGRAPNEKLFF
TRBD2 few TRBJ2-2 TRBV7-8 TGTGCCAGCAGCCAGAATCCCGTGGGACTAGTGACGAACACCGGGGAGCTGTTTTTT CASSQNPVGLVTNTGELFF
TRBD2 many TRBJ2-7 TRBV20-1 TGCAGTGCTAGAGATAGCGGGAGAGTGTACGAGCAGTACTTC CSARDSGRVYEQYF
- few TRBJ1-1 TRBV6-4 TGTGCCAGCAGTGAACAGACCGGGTCTGAAGCTTTCTTT CASSEQTGSEAFF
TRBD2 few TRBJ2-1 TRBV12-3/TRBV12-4 TGTGCCAGCAGAAGACTAATAGCGGGGGAGATTGAGCAGTTCTTC CASRRLIAGEIEQFF
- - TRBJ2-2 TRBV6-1 TGTGCCAGCAGCTCCCTGGGGGGTGGTGTCGGGGAGCTGTTTTTT CASSSLGGGVGELFF
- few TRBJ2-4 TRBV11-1 TGTGCCAGCAGCTCCGTTCGAGGCGAGGGTGGGGTGGACAAAAACATTCAGTACTTC CASSSVRGEGGVDKNIQYF
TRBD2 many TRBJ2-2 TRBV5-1 TGCGCCAGCAGCCCCAGGACTAGCGGGCAAGGGGAGCTGTTTTTT CASSPRTSGQGELFF
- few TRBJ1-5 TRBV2 TGTGCCAGCAGTTCACTCAGGGTGAGCAATCAGCCCCAGCATTTT CASSSLRVSNQPQHF
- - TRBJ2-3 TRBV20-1 TGCAGTGCTAGAGACCCTCCCACAGATACGCAGTATTTT CSARDPPTDTQYF
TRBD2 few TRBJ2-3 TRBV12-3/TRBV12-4 TGTGCCAGCAGTCCCTCCCCCGGGACTAGGGGACTAGATACGCAGTATTTT CASSPSPGTRGLDTQYF
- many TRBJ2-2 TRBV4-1 TGCGCCAGCAGCCAAGGGGGAGTCAGGTTACAACGGGGGGAGCTGTTTTTT CASSQGGVRLQRGELFF
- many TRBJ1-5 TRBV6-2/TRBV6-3 TGTGCCAGCAGTTCAAGACCTAGCCAGCCCCAGCATTTT CASSSRPSQPQHF
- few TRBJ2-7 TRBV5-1 TGCGCCAGCAGACCAACGCTAACCGCCTACGAGCAGTACTTC CASRPTLTAYEQYF
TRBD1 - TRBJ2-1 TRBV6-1 TGTGCCAGCACCTCCCTCACAGGGGCCAATGAGCAGTTCTTC CASTSLTGANEQFF
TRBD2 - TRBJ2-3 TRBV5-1 TGCGCCAGCAAAACTAGCGGGTATAGCACAGATACGCAGTATTTT CASKTSGYSTDTQYF
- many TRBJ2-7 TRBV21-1 TGTGCCAGCAGTGAGGGTAGATGGCAGGGACCCTACGAGCAGTACTTC CASSEGRWQGPYEQYF
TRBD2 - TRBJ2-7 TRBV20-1 TGCAGTGCTGTCAGCGGGGCCTACCTCTACGAGCAGTACTTC CSAVSGAYLYEQYF
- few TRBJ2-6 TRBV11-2 TGTGCCAGCAGCTTAGTTTCCCCCGGCACTGGGGCCAACGTCCTGACTTTC CASSLVSPGTGANVLTF
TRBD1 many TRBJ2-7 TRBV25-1 TGTGCCAGCAGTGACGACAGGGGTTCGAACGAGCAGTACTTC CASSDDRGSNEQYF
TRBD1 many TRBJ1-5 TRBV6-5 TGTGCCAGCAGTTACTCGGGACAGGGGGCCTATCAGCCCCAGCATTTT CASSYSGQGAYQPQHF
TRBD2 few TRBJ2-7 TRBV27 TGTGCCAGCAAGAAAGCGGGAGTACGAGGGGCCTACGAGCAGTACTTC CASKKAGVRGAYEQYF
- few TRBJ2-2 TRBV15 TGTGCCACCAGCAGGGACAATAACTTGTTCGCCGGGGAGCTGTTTTTT CATSRDNNLFAGELFF
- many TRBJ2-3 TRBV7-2 TGTGCCAGCAGACGAGGGGGGCTGGGAGATACGCAGTATTTT CASRRGGLGDTQYF
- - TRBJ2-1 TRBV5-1 TGCGCCAGCAGCACCAGAAACTACAATGAGCAGTTCTTC CASSTRNYNEQFF